This is a list of T cell receptor beta chains from one sample in a study of shared clonotypes between healthy human individuals. Profiling relied on immunoSEQ multiplex PCR, and the TCRdb table lists in-frame clones only, not all of them. The sample yields 2 million to 2.5 million clones, 90% to 95% seen once. Specimen: naive CD4+ T cells from PBMCs. These receptors were collected from a man aged 18 to 30 in good health. Some clones in this sample may be carry-over from other donors' samples. The CDR3 runs from the conserved cysteine through the conserved F or W. A D gene is named only where the DNA matches it firmly. Not every row has a clone size; where given, it reads once, few, many or a size class.

size: few
J: TRBJ1-4
D: .
V: TRBV28
CDR3: CASRAQGNEKLFF
DNA: TGTGCCAGCAGGGCACAGGGAAATGAAAAACTGTTTTTT

size: .
J: TRBJ2-7
D: .
V: TRBV2
CDR3: CASSEQGASYEQYF
DNA: TGTGCCAGCAGTGAACAGGGTGCCTCCTACGAGCAGTACTTC

size: .
J: TRBJ1-1
D: .
V: TRBV10-1
CDR3: CASSESDRAAFF
DNA: TGCGCCAGCAGTGAATCGGACCGGGCAGCTTTCTTT

size: .
J: TRBJ2-1
D: TRBD2
V: TRBV27
CDR3: CASSPLKTSGRAGEQFF
DNA: TGTGCCAGCAGTCCCCTTAAGACTAGCGGGAGGGCGGGTGAGCAGTTCTTC

size: .
J: TRBJ2-3
D: TRBD2
V: TRBV10-3
CDR3: CAIQVSGSWDTQYF
DNA: TGTGCCATCCAAGTTAGCGGGAGTTGGGATACGCAGTATTTT

size: .
J: TRBJ2-5
D: TRBD2
V: TRBV9
CDR3: CASSVKGLAGGETQYF
DNA: TGTGCCAGCAGCGTAAAGGGACTAGCGGGAGGTGAGACCCAGTACTTC

size: .
J: TRBJ1-2
D: .
V: TRBV7-9
CDR3: CASSLGATGHTF
DNA: TGTGCCAGCAGCTTAGGGGCTACAGGGCACACCTTC

size: .
J: TRBJ2-7
D: TRBD1
V: TRBV19
CDR3: CASRRGGQPYEQYF
DNA: TGTGCCAGTAGGCGAGGGGGACAGCCCTACGAGCAGTACTTC

size: .
J: TRBJ1-1
D: .
V: TRBV28
CDR3: CASRSQSPQAFF
DNA: TGTGCCAGCAGGTCTCAAAGCCCCCAGGCTTTCTTT

size: .
J: TRBJ2-3
D: .
V: TRBV6-5
CDR3: CASSLGRNTDTQYF
DNA: TGTGCCAGCAGTCTCGGACGGAACACAGATACGCAGTATTTT

size: .
J: TRBJ2-5
D: .
V: TRBV23-1
CDR3: CASSQSGGARETQYF
DNA: TGCGCCAGCAGTCAATCGGGGGGGGCCAGGGAGACCCAGTACTTC

size: .
J: TRBJ2-7
D: .
V: TRBV28
CDR3: CASRGGGGGAYEQYF
DNA: TGTGCCTCCCGCGGGGGCGGGGGAGGGGCCTACGAGCAGTACTTC

size: .
J: TRBJ2-3
D: .
V: TRBV5-1
CDR3: CASSWGGMQGTRDTQYF
DNA: TGCGCCAGCAGCTGGGGTGGGATGCAGGGGACGAGAGATACGCAGTATTTT

size: .
J: TRBJ1-5
D: .
V: TRBV5-1
CDR3: CASSPTAANQPQHF
DNA: TGCGCCAGCAGCCCGACAGCCGCGAATCAGCCCCAGCATTTT

size: .
J: TRBJ1-1
D: .
V: TRBV5-1
CDR3: CASSFDRRNTEAFF
DNA: TGCGCCAGCAGCTTTGACAGGAGGAACACTGAAGCTTTCTTT

size: .
J: TRBJ1-5
D: .
V: TRBV19
CDR3: CASSTGSLQSNQPQHF
DNA: TGTGCCAGTAGCACCGGGAGCCTCCAAAGCAATCAGCCCCAGCATTTT

size: .
J: TRBJ1-2
D: TRBD1
V: TRBV28
CDR3: CASSLPDDRASNYGYTF
DNA: TGTGCCAGCAGTTTACCCGATGACAGGGCCTCTAACTATGGCTACACCTTC

size: .
J: TRBJ2-2
D: .
V: TRBV27
CDR3: CASSLGRARTGELFF
DNA: TGTGCCAGCAGTTTGGGCCGGGCTCGCACCGGGGAGCTGTTTTTT

size: .
J: TRBJ1-2
D: .
V: TRBV28
CDR3: CASSLGRTNYGYTF
DNA: TGTGCCAGCAGTTTAGGGCGGACAAACTATGGTTACACCTTC

size: .
J: TRBJ2-2
D: .
V: TRBV28
CDR3: CASSNAWGRRTGELFF
DNA: TGTGCCAGCAGCAACGCCTGGGGCAGACGTACCGGGGAGCTGTTTTTT

size: .
J: TRBJ2-1
D: TRBD2
V: TRBV10-3
CDR3: CAISGGRLAGARLGNEQFF
DNA: TGTGCCATCAGTGGGGGTAGACTAGCGGGAGCACGGTTAGGCAATGAGCAGTTCTTC

size: .
J: TRBJ2-7
D: .
V: TRBV4-2
CDR3: CASSQSGEGLEQYF
DNA: TGTGCCAGCAGCCAATCGGGAGAAGGTTTGGAGCAGTACTTC

size: .
J: TRBJ2-3
D: .
V: TRBV7-2
CDR3: CASSPTQGYTQYF
DNA: TGTGCCAGCAGCCCGACTCAGGGGTATACGCAGTATTTT

size: .
J: TRBJ2-7
D: TRBD1
V: TRBV11-1
CDR3: CASSLDRGRFEQYF
DNA: TGTGCCAGCAGCTTAGACAGGGGGCGCTTCGAGCAGTACTTC

size: .
J: TRBJ1-2
D: .
V: TRBV18
CDR3: CASSLGPNYGYTF
DNA: TGTGCCAGCTCGTTGGGACCTAACTATGGCTACACCTTC

size: .
J: TRBJ2-1
D: TRBD2
V: TRBV19
CDR3: CASSIRGGEQFF
DNA: TGTGCCAGTAGTATCCGGGGGGGTGAGCAGTTCTTC

size: .
J: TRBJ1-5
D: .
V: TRBV6-1
CDR3: CASSVGDSNQPQHF
DNA: TGTGCCAGCAGTGTAGGGGATAGCAATCAGCCCCAGCATTTT

size: .
J: TRBJ2-1
D: .
V: TRBV4-3
CDR3: CASSPFPGHSYNEQFF
DNA: TGCGCCAGCAGCCCTTTCCCAGGACATTCCTACAATGAGCAGTTCTTC

size: .
J: TRBJ2-1
D: TRBD2
V: TRBV5-1
CDR3: CASSLRLAGGNEQFF
DNA: TGCGCCAGCAGCTTGCGACTAGCGGGAGGCAATGAGCAGTTCTTC

size: .
J: TRBJ1-1
D: .
V: TRBV6-1
CDR3: CASQGIRSTEAFF
DNA: TGTGCCTCGCAGGGGATCCGAAGCACTGAAGCTTTCTTT

size: .
J: TRBJ1-3
D: TRBD1
V: TRBV9
CDR3: CASSVGTAVSGNTIYF
DNA: TGTGCCAGCAGCGTGGGGACAGCCGTCTCTGGAAACACCATATATTTT

size: .
J: TRBJ2-5
D: .
V: TRBV18
CDR3: CASSELLQETQYF
DNA: TGTGCCAGCTCAGAGTTACTGCAAGAGACCCAGTACTTC

size: .
J: TRBJ2-7
D: TRBD1
V: TRBV11-2
CDR3: CASSLATGNYGEQYF
DNA: TGTGCCAGCAGCTTAGCGACAGGGAATTATGGCGAGCAGTACTTC

size: .
J: TRBJ1-5
D: TRBD1
V: TRBV28
CDR3: CASSDRGYGGNQPQHF
DNA: TGTGCCAGCAGTGACAGGGGCTATGGTGGCAATCAGCCCCAGCATTTT

size: .
J: TRBJ1-2
D: .
V: TRBV18
CDR3: CASSSTRGDYGYTF
DNA: TGTGCCAGCTCATCGACACGGGGTGACTATGGCTACACCTTC